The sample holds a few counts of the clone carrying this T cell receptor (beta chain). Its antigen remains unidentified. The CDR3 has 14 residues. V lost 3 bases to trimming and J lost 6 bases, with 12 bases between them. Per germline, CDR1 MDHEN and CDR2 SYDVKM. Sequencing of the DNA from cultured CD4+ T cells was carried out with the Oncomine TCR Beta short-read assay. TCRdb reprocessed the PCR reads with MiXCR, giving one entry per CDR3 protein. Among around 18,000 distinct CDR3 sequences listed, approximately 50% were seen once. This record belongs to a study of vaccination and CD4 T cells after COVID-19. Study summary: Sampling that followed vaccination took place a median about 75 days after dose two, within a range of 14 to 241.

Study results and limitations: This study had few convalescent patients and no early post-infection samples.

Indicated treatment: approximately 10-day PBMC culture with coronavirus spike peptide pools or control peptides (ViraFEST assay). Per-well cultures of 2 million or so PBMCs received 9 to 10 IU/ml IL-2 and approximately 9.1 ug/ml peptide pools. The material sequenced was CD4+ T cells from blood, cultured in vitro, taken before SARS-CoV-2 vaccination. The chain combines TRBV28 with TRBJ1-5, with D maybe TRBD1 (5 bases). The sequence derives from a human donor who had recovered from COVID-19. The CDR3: CASSFPAGSQPQHF. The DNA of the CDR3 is TGTGCCAGCAGTTTTCCGGCAGGGAGTCAGCCCCAGCATTTT.